Each of the 5 T cell receptor beta chains below was sequenced from the same sample in a study of CD8 T cells in Susac syndrome. Reverse transcription of 0.5 to 1 ug RNA was performed with random hexamers. MiXCR was run by TCRdb on the immunoSEQ multiplex PCR reads, yielding one entry per CDR3 protein. This table holds around 190,000 distinct CDR3 sequences, approximately 95% found once. Sequences were obtained from CD8+ T cells from PBMCs. These receptors were taken from a human donor with multiple sclerosis.

The chain combines TRBV29-1 with TRBJ2-7; 7 bases align to TRBD1. V was clipped by 7 bases and J by 5 bases; unmatched bases: 5. This CDR3 comprises 11 residues. In germline, CDR1 is SQVTM, CDR2 ANQGSEA. CDR3 DNA: TGCAGCGCCCGACAGGGTGACGAGCAGTACTTC. Protein product: CSARQGDEQYF.

V usage is TRBV2 and J usage is TRBJ2-1, with TRBD2 matching 7 bases. V lost 10 bases to trimming and J lost 0 bases; unmatched junction nucleotides: 3. CDR3 length equals 13 residues. The germline gives CDR1 SNHLY, CDR2 FYNNEI. In nucleotides, the CDR3 is TGTGCCACCAGCGGGACCTCCTACAATGAGCAGTTCTTC. Its translation is CATSGTSYNEQFF.

This chain joins TRBV24-1 and TRBJ2-1; unclear D gene. Trimming left V 3 bases short and J 7 bases short, with 9 bases between. The CDR3 length is 13 residues. CDR1 is KGHDR, CDR2 SFDVKD, per germline. The CDR3 DNA follows: TGTGCCACCAGTGATATGTGGGAAAATGAGCAGTTCTTC. Translated: CATSDMWENEQFF.

The gene calls are TRBV19 and TRBJ1-1; D remains unclear. CDR3 size: 10 residues. Per germline, CDR1 LNHDA and CDR2 SQIVND (reference sequence). V lost 9 bases and J 7 bases, leaving 9 bases between the germline ends. CDR3 sequence: CASARGEAFF. CDR3 sequence (DNA): TGTGCCAGCGCTCGGGGTGAAGCTTTCTTT.

The V and J genes are TRBV4-1 and TRBJ2-7; TRBD1 agrees at 9 bases. The CDR3 is 18 amino acids. Germline lookup yields CDR1 MGHRA and CDR2 YSYEKL. The V gene end was trimmed by 2 bases and the J gene end by 3 bases; junction bases not matched to a gene: 14. The CDR3 protein is CASSQTSGTGRAGYEQYF. As DNA, the CDR3 is TGCGCCAGCAGCCAAACATCGGGGACAGGGAGGGCTGGCTACGAGCAGTACTTC.